The sequence of this T cell receptor (beta chain) was determined in a study of human T cells and chemical hapten exposure. The CDR3 has 15 amino acids. The V segment lost 2 bases and the J segment 2 bases; nucleotides outside the gene matches: 3. The germline V gene has CDR1 SGHTA and CDR2 FQGNSA. This clonotype was seen many times. Its antigen is not known. As to time point: patch test 2, 6 weeks after DPC sensitization. Treatment in this sample: therapeutic diphenylcyclopropenone sensitization with weekly scalp DPC. Original processing notes: There were a median of around 96,000 TCRs per sample, with a range from roughly 20,000 to 690,600. TCRdb analysed the RACE reads with MiXCR anew, one entry per CDR3 protein. The V and J calls, along with clone size, are taken from TCRdb and not from the paper's own processing. The sample carries under 450,000 distinct CDR3 sequences, roughly 6.3% recorded once.

General observations from the study: DPC sensitization produced no change in TCRs with frequency above 1 in 1000. There were significantly more large CDR3 similarity clusters among expanded TCRs than among controls.

The sequences come from whole blood, collected in connection with sensitization to the hapten diphenylcyclopropenone (DPC). The V and J genes are TRBV7-2 and TRBJ1-3; 7 bases align to TRBD1. The TCR comes from a woman under 30 with alopecia areata. Some clones in this sample may be carry-over from other donors' samples. The chain's CDR3 is CASSLWDSPGNTIYF. In nucleotides, the CDR3 is TGTGCCAGCAGCTTATGGGACAGTCCTGGAAACACCATATATTTT.